The clone carrying this T cell receptor beta chain appeared once. Its target is not known. This entry belongs to a study of shared clonotypes between healthy human individuals. Whole-study findings and limits: An effect of sequencing depth on clonotype sharing among donors was expected. Naive subsets typically showed greater estimated richness than memory subsets.

Measured with immunoSEQ multiplex PCR; TCRdb has only the in-frame clones, and not every one. Of 1.5 million to 2.5 million clones listed, approximately 94% are singletons. Naivety among CD8 cells was defined by CD45RO negativity and positive CCR7 selection, thereby excluding terminally differentiated effector memory CD45RA+ cells. Among the donors, all were Caucasian adults who lived in Nashville, Tennessee. V lost 8 bases and J lost 0, with 7 bases in between. This CDR3 region has 12 residues. CDR1 MNHEY and CDR2 SMNVEV come from the germline V gene (reference sequence). The receptor was isolated from a young man in good health. The sequenced sample was naive CD8+ T cells sorted from blood. V is TRBV27 and J is TRBJ1-1; unclear D gene. CDR3 sequence (DNA): TGTGCCAGCGGTTATTTGAACACTGAAGCTTTCTTT. This translates into CASGYLNTEAFF.